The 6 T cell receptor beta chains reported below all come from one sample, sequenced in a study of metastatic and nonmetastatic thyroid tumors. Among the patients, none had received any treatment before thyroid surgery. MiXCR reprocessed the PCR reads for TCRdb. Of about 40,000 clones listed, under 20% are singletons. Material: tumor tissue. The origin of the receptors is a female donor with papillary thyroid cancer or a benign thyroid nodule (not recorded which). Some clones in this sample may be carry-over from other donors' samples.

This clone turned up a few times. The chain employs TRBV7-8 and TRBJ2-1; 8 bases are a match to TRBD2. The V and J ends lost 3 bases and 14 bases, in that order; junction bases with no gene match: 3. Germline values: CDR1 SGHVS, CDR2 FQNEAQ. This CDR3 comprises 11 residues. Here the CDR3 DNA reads TGTGCCAGCAGCTTCGGGGGGGCCGAGTTCTTC. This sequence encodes CASSFGGAEFF. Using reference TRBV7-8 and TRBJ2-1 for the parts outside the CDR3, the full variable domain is GAGVSQSPRYKVAKRGQDVALRCDPISGHVSLFWYQQALGQGPEFLTYFQNEAQLDKSGLPSDRFFAERPEGSVSTLKIQRTQQEDSAVYLCASSFGGAEFFGPGTRLTVL.

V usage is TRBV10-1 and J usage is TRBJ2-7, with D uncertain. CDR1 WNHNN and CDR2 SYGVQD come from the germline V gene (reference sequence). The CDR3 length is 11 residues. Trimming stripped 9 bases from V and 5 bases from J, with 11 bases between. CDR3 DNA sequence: TGCGCCAGTAACTCTTACAACGAGCAGTACTTC. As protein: CASNSYNEQYF.

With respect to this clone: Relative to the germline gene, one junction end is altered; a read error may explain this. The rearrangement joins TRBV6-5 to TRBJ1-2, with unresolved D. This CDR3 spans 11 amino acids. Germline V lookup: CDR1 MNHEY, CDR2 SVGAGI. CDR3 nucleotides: TGTGCAAGCAGTTACAGCGAGATAGACGCCTTC. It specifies CASSYSEIDAF.

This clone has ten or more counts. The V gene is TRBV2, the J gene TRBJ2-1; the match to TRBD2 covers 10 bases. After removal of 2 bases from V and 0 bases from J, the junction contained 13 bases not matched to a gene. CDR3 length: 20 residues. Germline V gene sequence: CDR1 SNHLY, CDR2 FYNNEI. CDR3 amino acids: CASSERRRLAGASSYNEQFF. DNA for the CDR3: TGTGCCAGCAGTGAAAGGCGGAGGCTAGCGGGGGCCAGCTCCTACAATGAGCAGTTCTTC. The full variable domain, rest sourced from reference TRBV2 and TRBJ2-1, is EPEVTQTPSHQVTQMGQEVILRCVPISNHLYFYWYRQILGQKVEFLVSFYNNEISEKSEIFDDQFSVERPDGSNFTLKIRSTKLEDSAMYFCASSERRRLAGASSYNEQFFGPGTRLTVL.

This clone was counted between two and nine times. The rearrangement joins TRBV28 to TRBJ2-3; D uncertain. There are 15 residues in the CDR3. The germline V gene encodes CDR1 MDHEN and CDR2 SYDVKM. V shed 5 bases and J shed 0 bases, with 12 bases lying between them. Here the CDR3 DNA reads TGTGCCAGCAGTCCATCGATACCTAGCACAGATACGCAGTATTTT. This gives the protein CASSPSIPSTDTQYF.

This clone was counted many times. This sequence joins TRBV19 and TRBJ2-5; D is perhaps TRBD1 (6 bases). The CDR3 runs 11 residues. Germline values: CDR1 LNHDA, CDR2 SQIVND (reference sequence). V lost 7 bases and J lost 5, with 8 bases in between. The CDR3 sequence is CASKRGETQYF. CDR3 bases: TGTGCCAGTAAAAGGGGGGAGACCCAGTACTTC.